This T cell receptor beta chain was recorded in a study of OX40 agonist ivuxolimab in advanced cancers. In the study overall: Patients were treated with ivuxolimab, an agonistic anti-OX40 (CD134) antibody. A partial response was reached by three patients: one with hepatocellular carcinoma and two with cutaneous melanoma.

The CDR3 extends over 14 amino acids. V dropped 3 bases and J dropped 2; count of bases not matched to a gene: 3. Germline V gene sequence: CDR1 SGHTA, CDR2 FQGNSA. Study-wide results and caveats: Among T cells, CD8+ cells averaged more expanded clones than CD4+ cells.

Sequencing was performed with immunoSEQ multiplex PCR; in TCRdb, only in-frame clones are kept and a portion is missing. Here the sample spans some 100,000 clones, about nine tenths being singletons. Turning to this clone: Its target is not known.

This TCR was sampled from an adult with an advanced solid tumor such as melanoma, head and neck, liver or kidney cancer. The chain carries TRBV7-2 and TRBJ1-2; 7 bases match TRBD1. The starting material was CD4+ or CD8+ T cells sorted from blood, obtained in a trial of the OX40 agonist ivuxolimab. The CDR3 is CASSFVRGNYGYTF. The CDR3 nucleotides are TGTGCCAGCAGCTTTGTCAGGGGGAACTATGGCTACACCTTC.